The clone carrying this TCR beta chain came up a few times. The antigen is unknown. The data originate from a study of T-cell memory formation after mild COVID-19. About the research overall: Clusters were largely donor specific. General observations from the study: Clones shrinking between day 15 and 85 showed a balanced CD4/CD8 split, and those that grew later tilted toward CD4+.

The CDR3 is 14 residues long. Trimming shortened V by 5 bases and J by 6 bases, and 13 bases separated the two germline ends. CDR1 is KGHDR, CDR2 SFDVKD, per germline. TCRdb re-called the 5' RACE reads with MiXCR, one entry per CDR3 protein. Of under 400,000 distinct CDR3 sequences listed, 25% to 30% are singletons. This receptor was obtained from an adult woman who had mild COVID-19 (a few samples of this study predate the infection). Cell type and time point are not known. This chain links TRBV24-1 with TRBJ2-1, with no clear D. The sequenced sample consisted of PBMCs or a T cell subset sorted from them (not recorded which). The CDR3 sequence is CATSVIGRSNEQFF. In nucleotides, the CDR3 is TGTGCCACCAGTGTGATCGGGCGATCCAATGAGCAGTTCTTC.